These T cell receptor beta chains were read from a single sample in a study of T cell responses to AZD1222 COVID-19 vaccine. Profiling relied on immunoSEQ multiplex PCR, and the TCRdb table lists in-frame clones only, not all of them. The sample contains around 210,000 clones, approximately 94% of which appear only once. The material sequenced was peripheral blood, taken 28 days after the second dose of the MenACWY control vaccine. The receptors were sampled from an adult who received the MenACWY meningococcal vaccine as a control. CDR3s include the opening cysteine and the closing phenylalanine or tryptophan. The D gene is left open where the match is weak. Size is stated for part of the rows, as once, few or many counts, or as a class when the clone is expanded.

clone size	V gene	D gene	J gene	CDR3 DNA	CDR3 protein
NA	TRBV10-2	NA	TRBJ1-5	TGCGCCAGCAGTGAGTCGGGAGGGAGCAATCAGCCCCAGCATTTT	CASSESGGSNQPQHF
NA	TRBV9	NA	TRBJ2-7	TGTGCCAGCAGCACGACGGGCGGAGCAGCCTACGAGCAGTACTTC	CASSTTGGAAYEQYF
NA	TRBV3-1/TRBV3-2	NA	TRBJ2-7	TGTGCCAGCAGCCATAGGGACCGCTACGAGCAGTACTTC	CASSHRDRYEQYF
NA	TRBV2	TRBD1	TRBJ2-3	TGTGCCATAGGGGGCGAAGTTGCCTACCCATACACAGATACGCAGTATTTT	CAIGGEVAYPYTDTQYF
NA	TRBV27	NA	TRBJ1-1	TGTGCCAGCAATCCAGGGAACATGAACACTGAAGCTTTCTTT	CASNPGNMNTEAFF
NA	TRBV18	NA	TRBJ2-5	TGTGCCAGCTCACCACCGAATAACCAAGAGACCCAGTACTTC	CASSPPNNQETQYF
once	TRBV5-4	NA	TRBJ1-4	TGTGCCAGCAGCTTTCAGGGAGGGGTAGATGAAAAACTGTTTTTT	CASSFQGGVDEKLFF
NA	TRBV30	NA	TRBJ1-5	TGTGCCTGGAGTGTCGGGGCAAATCAGCCCCAGCATTTT	CAWSVGANQPQHF
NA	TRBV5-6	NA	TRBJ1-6	TGTGCCAGCAGCACGAGGGACTTCCATGAGAATTCACCCCTCCACTTT	CASSTRDFHENSPLHF
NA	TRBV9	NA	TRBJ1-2	TGTGCCAGCAGCGGGGTCAGGGAAAACTATGGCTACACCTTC	CASSGVRENYGYTF
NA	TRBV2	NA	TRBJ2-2	TGTGCCAGCAGTGAAGTCAGGACCTACACCGGGGAGCTGTTTTTT	CASSEVRTYTGELFF
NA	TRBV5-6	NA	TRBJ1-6	TGTGCCAGCAGTTCAGAAGCCTATAATTCACCCCTCCACTTT	CASSSEAYNSPLHF
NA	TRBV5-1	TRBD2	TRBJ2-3	TGCGCCAGCAGCTTGACCTCTATACTAGCGGGGAGCACAGATACGCAGTATTTT	CASSLTSILAGSTDTQYF
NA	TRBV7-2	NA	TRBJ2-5	TGTGCCAGCAGCCAAATGTACCAAGAGACCCAGTACTTC	CASSQMYQETQYF
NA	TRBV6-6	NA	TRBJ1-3	TGTGCCAGCAGTCCGCCTGTGCAGGGTTACTCTGGAAACACCATATATTTT	CASSPPVQGYSGNTIYF
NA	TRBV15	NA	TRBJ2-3	TGTGCCACCAGCAGAGATTCGGGGGGCCCGAATACGCAGTATTTT	CATSRDSGGPNTQYF
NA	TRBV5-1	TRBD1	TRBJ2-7	TGCGCCAGCAGATCTACAGGGGATCGCGAGCAGTACTTC	CASRSTGDREQYF